These 6 T cell receptor beta chains were all obtained from the same sample, sequenced in a study of control samples from healthy donors and cancer patients. Generated by immunoSEQ multiplex PCR, the TCRdb table keeps only in-frame clones and is missing some. The table includes roughly 100,000 clones, about 83% detected once. Sequencing was done on a sample of blood. The receptors originated from a woman between 45 and 60 years old in good health.

In this sample, this clone turned up a few times. The chain has TRBV10-3 and TRBJ1-1, with D perhaps TRBD1 (6 bases). V was trimmed by 3 bases and J by 9 bases, leaving 14 bases between them. The CDR3 consists of 13 residues. The germline V gene encodes CDR1 ENHRY and CDR2 SYGVKD. CDR3 in amino acids: CAISEDRGGQAFF. The CDR3 nucleotides read TGTGCCATCAGTGAAGATCGAGGGGGACAAGCTTTCTTT.

This chain connects TRBV25-1 to TRBJ1-1; D gene ambiguous. V shed 3 bases and J shed 3 bases, with 8 bases lying between them. The CDR3 covers 13 residues. CDR1 and CDR2 (germline): MGHDK, SYGVNS. CDR3 nucleotides: TGTGCCAGCAGTGATCAAAGCTACACTGAAGCTTTCTTT. Protein sequence: CASSDQSYTEAFF.

J is TRBJ1-2 and V is TRBV2, with D uncertain. The CDR3 runs to 12 residues. In germline, CDR1 is SNHLY, CDR2 FYNNEI. With 6 bases removed from V and 8 bases from J, the gap between germline ends came to 13 bases. In nucleotides, the CDR3 is TGTGCCAGCAGCCTTGACGCGGGCGGCTACACCTTC. Translation: CASSLDAGGYTF.

The CDR3 DNA reads as TGTGCCAGCAGCTTAGCAGGGGTTAGCAATCAGCCCCAGCATTTT. It specifies CASSLAGVSNQPQHF. This chain links TRBV7-2 with TRBJ1-5, with a weak D call TRBD1 (5 bases). Germline assignment: CDR1 SGHTA and CDR2 FQGNSA. Trimming removed 0 bases at V and 0 bases at J, with 6 bases between. The CDR3 has 15 residues.

V and J are TRBV19 and TRBJ1-1, with D perhaps matching TRBD1 (5 bases). Germline CDR1 is LNHDA and CDR2 is SQIVND (reference sequence). Trimming removed 8 bases at V and 1 base at J, with 17 bases between. The CDR3 covers 15 residues. The CDR3 sequence is CASGPIGGGNTEAFF. DNA of the CDR3: TGTGCCAGTGGACCCATCGGGGGGGGGAACACTGAAGCTTTCTTT.

V and J are TRBV19 and TRBJ2-7; 12 nucleotides line up with TRBD1. In germline, CDR1 is LNHDA, CDR2 SQIVND (reference sequence). The length of the CDR3 is 14 residues. Trimming at V came to 3 bases and at J to 6 bases, leaving 3 bases not matched to a gene. The CDR3 DNA is TGTGCCAGTAGTATCCGGGACAGGGGGCCCGAGCAGTACTTC. Amino acids: CASSIRDRGPEQYF. The full variable domain, its missing parts supplied by reference TRBV19 and TRBJ2-7, is DGGITQSPKYLFRKEGQNVTLSCEQNLNHDAMYWYRQDPGQGLRLIYYSQIVNDFQKGDIAEGYSVSREKKESFPLTVTSAQKNPTAFYLCASSIRDRGPEQYFGPGTRLTVT.